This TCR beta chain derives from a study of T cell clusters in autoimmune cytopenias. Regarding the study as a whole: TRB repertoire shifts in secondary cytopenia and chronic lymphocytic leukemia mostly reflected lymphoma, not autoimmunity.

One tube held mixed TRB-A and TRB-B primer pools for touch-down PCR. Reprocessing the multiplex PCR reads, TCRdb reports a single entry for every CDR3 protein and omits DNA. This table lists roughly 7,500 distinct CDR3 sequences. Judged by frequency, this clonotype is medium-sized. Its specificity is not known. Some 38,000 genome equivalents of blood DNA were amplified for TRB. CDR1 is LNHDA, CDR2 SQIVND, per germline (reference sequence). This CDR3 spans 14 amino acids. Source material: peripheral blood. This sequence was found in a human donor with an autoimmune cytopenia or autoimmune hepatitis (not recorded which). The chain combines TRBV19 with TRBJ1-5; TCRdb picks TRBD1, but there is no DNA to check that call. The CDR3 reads CASSIRVLGQPQHF.